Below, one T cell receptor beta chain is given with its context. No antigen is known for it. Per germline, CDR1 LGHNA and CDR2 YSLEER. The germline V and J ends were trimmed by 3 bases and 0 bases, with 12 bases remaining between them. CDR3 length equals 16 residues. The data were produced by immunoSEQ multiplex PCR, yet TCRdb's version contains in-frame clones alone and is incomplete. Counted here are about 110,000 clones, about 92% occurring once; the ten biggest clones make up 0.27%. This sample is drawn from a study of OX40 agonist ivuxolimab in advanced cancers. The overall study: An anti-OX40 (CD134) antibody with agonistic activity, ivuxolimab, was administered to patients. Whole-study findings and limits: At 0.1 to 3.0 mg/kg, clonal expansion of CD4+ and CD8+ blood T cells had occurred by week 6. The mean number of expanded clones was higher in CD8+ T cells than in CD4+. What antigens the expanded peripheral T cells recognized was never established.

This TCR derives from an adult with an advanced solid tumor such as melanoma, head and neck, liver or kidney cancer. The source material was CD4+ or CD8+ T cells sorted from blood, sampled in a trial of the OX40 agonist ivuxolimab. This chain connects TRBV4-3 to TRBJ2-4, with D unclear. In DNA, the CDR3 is TGCGCCAGCAGCCAGGAGATCGCCTTAGCCAAAAACATTCAGTACTTC. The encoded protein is CASSQEIALAKNIQYF.